This is a list of T cell receptor beta chains from one sample in a study of blood T cells in healthy people across ages. MiXCR was run by TCRdb on the 5' RACE reads, yielding one entry per CDR3 protein. Among approximately 1,100,000 distinct CDR3 sequences listed, roughly 45% were seen once. The sequenced material came from blood. The receptors were gathered from a woman aged 55-70 years in good health. CDR3s include the opening cysteine and the closing phenylalanine or tryptophan. Fields, in order: CDR3 DNA, CDR3 protein, D gene, V gene, J gene, CDR3 length, clone size. D genes are given only for firm matches. Where a row states a size, it is once, few, many or the class of an expanded clone; other rows omit it.

cdr3_nt: TGTGCCAGCAGCCTCTACACAGGGGCGCGAGAGACCCAGTACTTC
cdr3_aa: CASSLYTGARETQYF
d_call: TRBD1
v_call: TRBV7-9
j_call: TRBJ2-5
cdr3_length: 15
clone_size: NA

cdr3_nt: TGCGCCAGCAGCTTATCCCAAGGGAGGATATTCATGGACGAGCAGTACTTC
cdr3_aa: CASSLSQGRIFMDEQYF
d_call: NA
v_call: TRBV5-1
j_call: TRBJ2-7
cdr3_length: 17
clone_size: few

cdr3_nt: TGTGCCAGCAGCGCCGAGGGGACAGTCGGGTCACCCCTCCACTTT
cdr3_aa: CASSAEGTVGSPLHF
d_call: TRBD1
v_call: TRBV9
j_call: TRBJ1-6
cdr3_length: 15
clone_size: NA

cdr3_nt: TGTGCCAGCAGCATCACAGGGGGGTACGAGCAGTACTTC
cdr3_aa: CASSITGGYEQYF
d_call: TRBD1
v_call: TRBV11-2
j_call: TRBJ2-7
cdr3_length: 13
clone_size: NA

cdr3_nt: TGTGCCAGCAGCTTAGTGGGCGGCAACAATGAGCAGTACTTC
cdr3_aa: CASSLVGGNNEQYF
d_call: NA
v_call: TRBV7-8
j_call: TRBJ2-7
cdr3_length: 14
clone_size: NA

cdr3_nt: TGTGCCAGCAGCCTCGGACAGGAGGCGCCCTATGGCTACACCTTC
cdr3_aa: CASSLGQEAPYGYTF
d_call: TRBD1
v_call: TRBV7-9
j_call: TRBJ1-2
cdr3_length: 15
clone_size: NA

cdr3_nt: TGTGCCAGCAGTCTCGGTAGCGGGAACTACGAGCAGTACTTC
cdr3_aa: CASSLGSGNYEQYF
d_call: TRBD2
v_call: TRBV27
j_call: TRBJ2-7
cdr3_length: 14
clone_size: few

cdr3_nt: TGTGCCAGCAGCAAGTTTCCCCGGGACAGGGAAGCCAATGAGCAGTTCTTC
cdr3_aa: CASSKFPRDREANEQFF
d_call: NA
v_call: TRBV21-1
j_call: TRBJ2-1
cdr3_length: 17
clone_size: NA

cdr3_nt: TGTGCCATCAGTGAGCAGGGACTAGCGGGAGATCAATACGAGCAGTACTTC
cdr3_aa: CAISEQGLAGDQYEQYF
d_call: TRBD2
v_call: TRBV10-3
j_call: TRBJ2-7
cdr3_length: 17
clone_size: few

cdr3_nt: TGCAGTGCTACCCTAGCGGGACCAGATACGCAGTATTTT
cdr3_aa: CSATLAGPDTQYF
d_call: TRBD2
v_call: TRBV20-1
j_call: TRBJ2-3
cdr3_length: 13
clone_size: few

cdr3_nt: TGTGCCAGCAGTACCCCGGGACGGCCCGACTCCTACGAGCAGTACTTC
cdr3_aa: CASSTPGRPDSYEQYF
d_call: NA
v_call: TRBV28
j_call: TRBJ2-7
cdr3_length: 16
clone_size: NA

cdr3_nt: TGTGCCAGCAGCTGGACTAGCGGGTACTACGAGCAGTACTTC
cdr3_aa: CASSWTSGYYEQYF
d_call: TRBD2
v_call: TRBV11-2
j_call: TRBJ2-7
cdr3_length: 14
clone_size: few

cdr3_nt: TGTGCCAGCAGAACGGCCCGGGTCAATCAGCCCCAGCATTTT
cdr3_aa: CASRTARVNQPQHF
d_call: NA
v_call: TRBV6-5
j_call: TRBJ1-5
cdr3_length: 14
clone_size: NA

cdr3_nt: TGCGCCAGCAGCCAAGATCAGCATAACCTGGGTGGGGAGACCCAGTACTTC
cdr3_aa: CASSQDQHNLGGETQYF
d_call: NA
v_call: TRBV4-1
j_call: TRBJ2-5
cdr3_length: 17
clone_size: NA

cdr3_nt: TGTGCCAGCAGCTCCTTAGGTGGACGGACCTACGAGCAGTACTTC
cdr3_aa: CASSSLGGRTYEQYF
d_call: NA
v_call: TRBV7-2
j_call: TRBJ2-7
cdr3_length: 15
clone_size: NA

cdr3_nt: TGTGCCAGCAGCTTTCAGATTAGCGGCCTAGCAGCCTACGAGCAGTACTTC
cdr3_aa: CASSFQISGLAAYEQYF
d_call: NA
v_call: TRBV7-2
j_call: TRBJ2-7
cdr3_length: 17
clone_size: few

cdr3_nt: TGCAGCGTTGGAGGGGTGCGGGATACGCAGTATTTT
cdr3_aa: CSVGGVRDTQYF
d_call: NA
v_call: TRBV29-1
j_call: TRBJ2-3
cdr3_length: 12
clone_size: NA

cdr3_nt: TGTGCCAGCAGCTTGGGACAGACTTACAATGAGCAGTTCTTC
cdr3_aa: CASSLGQTYNEQFF
d_call: TRBD1
v_call: TRBV7-9
j_call: TRBJ2-1
cdr3_length: 14
clone_size: many

cdr3_nt: TGTGCCAGCACCCTTTACGAGCAGTACTTC
cdr3_aa: CASTLYEQYF
d_call: NA
v_call: TRBV11-3
j_call: TRBJ2-7
cdr3_length: 10
clone_size: NA

cdr3_nt: TGTGCCAGCAGTTACGGCGTAGCGGGAGACGAGCAGTACTTC
cdr3_aa: CASSYGVAGDEQYF
d_call: TRBD2
v_call: TRBV12-3/TRBV12-4
j_call: TRBJ2-7
cdr3_length: 14
clone_size: NA

cdr3_nt: TGTGCCAGCAGCGTAGGCGGACAAGCCTACGAGCAGTACTTC
cdr3_aa: CASSVGGQAYEQYF
d_call: NA
v_call: TRBV9
j_call: TRBJ2-7
cdr3_length: 14
clone_size: NA

cdr3_nt: TGCAGTGCTCCTGCCCAACCGACAGGGCGAGGCTACACCTTC
cdr3_aa: CSAPAQPTGRGYTF
d_call: TRBD1
v_call: TRBV20-1
j_call: TRBJ1-2
cdr3_length: 14
clone_size: NA

cdr3_nt: TGTGCCAGCAGTTTGCACAGCTCCTACGAGCAGTACTTC
cdr3_aa: CASSLHSSYEQYF
d_call: NA
v_call: TRBV27
j_call: TRBJ2-7
cdr3_length: 13
clone_size: few

cdr3_nt: TGTGCCTGGGGCGATTTGTCTAGCTCCTACGAGCAGTACTTC
cdr3_aa: CAWGDLSSSYEQYF
d_call: NA
v_call: TRBV7-9
j_call: TRBJ2-7
cdr3_length: 14
clone_size: NA

cdr3_nt: TGCAGCGCGTTACCGGGACAGGGTCCGGGGGCCAACGTCCTGACTTTC
cdr3_aa: CSALPGQGPGANVLTF
d_call: TRBD1
v_call: TRBV29-1
j_call: TRBJ2-6
cdr3_length: 16
clone_size: NA

cdr3_nt: TGTGCCAGCAGCCAAGAAACTAACTCCTACAATGAGCAGTACTTC
cdr3_aa: CASSQETNSYNEQYF
d_call: NA
v_call: TRBV4-2
j_call: TRBJ2-7
cdr3_length: 15
clone_size: NA

cdr3_nt: TGTGCCAAGCAGCTTTACCGGGAGGGCTACAATGAGCAGTTCTTC
cdr3_aa: CAKQLYREGYNEQFF
d_call: TRBD2
v_call: TRBV7-9
j_call: TRBJ2-1
cdr3_length: 15
clone_size: few

cdr3_nt: TGTGCCAGCAGTTTAGGGCAGGGCCTTTACGAGCAGTACTTC
cdr3_aa: CASSLGQGLYEQYF
d_call: NA
v_call: TRBV7-2
j_call: TRBJ2-7
cdr3_length: 14
clone_size: many

cdr3_nt: TGCAGTGCTAGAGATCCGAGGGGGATGGTCTATGGCTACACCTTC
cdr3_aa: CSARDPRGMVYGYTF
d_call: NA
v_call: TRBV20-1
j_call: TRBJ1-2
cdr3_length: 15
clone_size: NA

cdr3_nt: TGCAGTGCTAGAAGAGCCAGAACCTATACAGATACGCAGTATTTT
cdr3_aa: CSARRARTYTDTQYF
d_call: NA
v_call: TRBV20-1
j_call: TRBJ2-3
cdr3_length: 15
clone_size: few

cdr3_nt: TGTGCCAGCACCCTCACCCAAATTTACAATGAGCAGTACTTC
cdr3_aa: CASTLTQIYNEQYF
d_call: NA
v_call: TRBV28
j_call: TRBJ2-7
cdr3_length: 14
clone_size: NA

cdr3_nt: TGTGCCTTTCAACCCCGCGGGACAGGGGGCAGAGGGGCCTACAATGAGCAGTTCTTC
cdr3_aa: CAFQPRGTGGRGAYNEQFF
d_call: NA
v_call: TRBV21-1
j_call: TRBJ2-1
cdr3_length: 19
clone_size: many

cdr3_nt: TGCAGTGCTGGGGGACTAGCTAACTACGAGCAGTACTTC
cdr3_aa: CSAGGLANYEQYF
d_call: TRBD2
v_call: TRBV20-1
j_call: TRBJ2-7
cdr3_length: 13
clone_size: few

cdr3_nt: TGTGCCAGCAGCCAAGCCATCGGGGGGCACTACGAGCAGTACTTC
cdr3_aa: CASSQAIGGHYEQYF
d_call: NA
v_call: TRBV4-2
j_call: TRBJ2-7
cdr3_length: 15
clone_size: few

cdr3_nt: TGTGCTAGTGGCCTGGGACTGGCAAAAACTTACGAGCAGTACTTC
cdr3_aa: CASGLGLAKTYEQYF
d_call: NA
v_call: TRBV12-5
j_call: TRBJ2-7
cdr3_length: 15
clone_size: few